Following are 15 T cell receptor beta chains from one sample sequenced in a study of T cell responses to AZD1222 COVID-19 vaccine. Here immunoSEQ multiplex PCR was the method, and the copy in TCRdb shows in-frame clones only, minus some. The table records about 90,000 clones, under 95% of them present only once. Sequencing used peripheral blood, obtained on day 0 of MenACWY control vaccination. Source of these receptors: an adult in good health.

The table lists this clone with a count of one. The gene calls are TRBV6-5 and TRBJ1-1; no clear D. The CDR3 sequence is 15 residues long. Between the trimmed V and J ends, which lost 6 bases and 1 base, there was a span of 15 bases. The V gene's germline CDR1 is MNHEY and CDR2 SVGAGI. Here the CDR3 DNA reads TGTGCCAGCAGCCTTCGTAGATTACCGAACACTGAAGCTTTCTTT. Translation: CASSLRRLPNTEAFF.

As regards this clone: The sample carries other DNA sequences with the same CDR3. The CDR3 spells CASSPPSRSYEQYF. The CDR3 DNA follows: TGTGCCAGCTCACCACCTTCCAGATCCTACGAGCAGTACTTC. The chain links TRBV18 to TRBJ2-7; D gene uncertain. CDR3 length: 14 residues. V dropped 0 bases and J dropped 1 base, with 7 bases sitting between them. The V gene's germline CDR1 is KGHSH and CDR2 LQKENI.

CDR3 protein: CASSETPDSQPQHF. Here the CDR3 DNA reads TGTGCCAGCAGCGAAACGCCGGACAGTCAGCCCCAGCATTTT. V and J are TRBV2 and TRBJ1-5; TRBD1 might be the D (6 bases). The V gene lost 6 bases and the J gene lost 6 bases, with 15 bases spanning the gap. The CDR3 covers 14 residues. Germline CDR1 SNHLY, CDR2 FYNNEI.

This chain links TRBV6-5 with TRBJ1-5; D gene unclear. CDR1 is MNHEY, CDR2 SVGAGI, per germline. The length of the CDR3 is 12 residues. Trimming took 10 bases from V and 5 from J, leaving 12 bases between them. This CDR3 reads CATTDSDQPQHF. CDR3 sequence (DNA): TGTGCCACCACAGACTCCGATCAGCCCCAGCATTTT.

The chain carries TRBV12-3 or TRBV12-4 and TRBJ1-2, with TRBD1 as a possible D gene (5 bases). Trimming took off 8 bases at V and 3 bases at J, with 7 bases between the two ends. The CDR3 covers 11 residues. CDR3 sequence: CASGRDYGYTF. The CDR3 DNA follows: TGTGCCAGCGGCAGGGACTATGGCTACACCTTC.

This clone has just one count. The V call is TRBV6-5, the J call TRBJ2-2, with D unclear. The germline V gene has CDR1 MNHEY and CDR2 SVGAGI. V dropped 6 bases and J dropped 0 bases, with 11 bases sitting between them. This CDR3 spans 15 amino acids. The CDR3 reads CASRIAATNTGELFF. In nucleotides, the CDR3 is TGTGCCAGCAGGATAGCAGCAACGAACACCGGGGAGCTGTTTTTT.

CDR3 nucleotide sequence: TGTGCCAGCTCACCGACGACGGGACAGGGATCTGAAAAACTGTTTTTT. It translates to CASSPTTGQGSEKLFF. The chain is built from TRBV18 and TRBJ1-4; 9 positions agree with TRBD1. The CDR3 consists of 16 residues. The trim removed 3 bases at V and 7 bases at J, leaving 9 bases unmatched. Germline V gives CDR1 KGHSH, CDR2 LQKENI. Together with reference TRBV18 and TRBJ1-4, the CDR3 gives the full variable domain: NAGVMQNPRHLVRRRGQEARLRCSPMKGHSHVYWYRQLPEEGLKFMVYLQKENIIDESGMPKERFSAEFPKEGPSILRIQQVVRGDSAAYFCASSPTTGQGSEKLFFGSGTQLSVL.

The V gene is TRBV5-5, the J gene TRBJ2-7, with D unclear. The germline gives CDR1 SGHKS, CDR2 YYEKEE (reference sequence). The CDR3 runs to 12 residues. Between the trimmed V and J ends, which lost 1 base and 6 bases, there was a span of 8 bases. For the CDR3, the DNA is TGTGCCAGCAGCTTGCCCCCTCCCGAGCAGTACTTC. It yields the protein CASSLPPPEQYF.

CDR3 residues: CASSFAGGANTGELFF. Here the CDR3 DNA reads TGTGCCAGCAGCTTCGCTGGCGGCGCGAACACCGGGGAGCTGTTTTTT. The rearrangement uses TRBV7-3 and TRBJ2-2; D gene unclear. Germline V lookup: CDR1 SGHTA, CDR2 FQGTGA. The CDR3 runs to 16 residues. V lost 3 bases to trimming and J lost 0 bases, with 11 bases between them.

This chain links TRBV7-2 with TRBJ2-1, with 9 bases lining up with TRBD2. Looked up from germline, CDR1 is SGHTA and CDR2 is FQGNSA. The V and J ends lost 5 bases and 0 bases, in that order; junction bases with no gene match: 14. This CDR3 has 19 residues. Here the CDR3 DNA reads TGTGCCAGCAGCGCGGGGGGGACCACGTATGCTAGCTCCTACAATGAGCAGTTCTTC. It codes for CASSAGGTTYASSYNEQFF.

The V gene is TRBV28, the J gene TRBJ1-5; maybe TRBD1 (6 bases). Germline loops: CDR1 MDHEN, CDR2 SYDVKM. Trimming removed 6 bases from V and 1 base from J, with 13 bases in between. The CDR3 has 15 residues. The CDR3 loop is CASRNDQGSNQPQHF. The CDR3 DNA sequence: TGTGCCAGCAGGAACGATCAGGGGAGCAATCAGCCCCAGCATTTT. The full variable domain, rest sourced from reference TRBV28 and TRBJ1-5, is DVKVTQSSRYLVKRTGEKVFLECVQDMDHENMFWYRQDPGLGLRLIYFSYDVKMKEKGDIPEGYSVSREKKERFSLILESASTNQTSMYLCASRNDQGSNQPQHFGDGTRLSIL.

This clone was counted once. The J gene is TRBJ1-2, the V gene TRBV29-1; 12 bases agree with TRBD1. The V and J ends lost 3 bases and 3 bases, in that order; junction bases with no gene match: 5. Germline V lookup: CDR1 SQVTM, CDR2 ANQGSEA. The CDR3 spans 15 residues. For the CDR3, the DNA is TGCAGCGTTGAGGCGGGACAGGGGGCCGACTATGGCTACACCTTC. Translated, it gives CSVEAGQGADYGYTF.

The rearrangement links TRBV19 to TRBJ1-5; the D gene is possibly TRBD1 (5 bases). In germline, CDR1 is LNHDA, CDR2 SQIVND (reference sequence). Trimming shortened V by 7 bases and J by 1 base, and 20 bases separated the two germline ends. The CDR3 has 17 amino acids. The CDR3 DNA sequence: TGTGCCAGTACCGAATGGGGAGGGACGGTAAGCAATCAGCCCCAGCATTTT. Its translation: CASTEWGGTVSNQPQHF.

The V gene is TRBV6-2 or TRBV6-3, the J gene TRBJ2-7, with D perhaps matching TRBD1 (6 bases). The V gene lost 0 bases and the J gene lost 4 bases, with 7 bases spanning the gap. The germline V gene has CDR1 MNHEY and CDR2 SVGEGT. CDR3 size: 13 residues. The CDR3 protein is CASSYSDRYEQYF. DNA for the CDR3: TGTGCCAGCAGTTACTCCGACAGGTACGAGCAGTACTTC.

The chain is built from TRBV2 and TRBJ2-5; no definite D call. Trimming cost V 3 bases and J 1 base, with 3 bases left between them. The germline CDR1 and CDR2 sequences are SNHLY and FYNNEI. The CDR3 totals 12 residues. In DNA, the CDR3 is TGTGCCAGCAGTGACACCCAAGAGACCCAGTACTTC. It encodes CASSDTQETQYF.